This T cell receptor (beta chain) was sequenced in a study of human T cells and chemical hapten exposure. Study details: Patients, predominantly female, presented with alopecia areata, totalis or universalis. Study-level findings and limits: After DPC sensitization, TCRs above 1 in 1000 frequency showed no change.

As concerns this clonotype: The antigen is not known.

Each CDR3 protein gets one entry after TCRdb re-called the RACE reads with MiXCR. Among around 300,000 distinct CDR3 sequences listed, approximately 6.3% were seen once. Trimming left V 5 bases short and J 2 bases short, with 17 bases between. The CDR3 loop spans 16 amino acids. From germline, CDR1 is SGHTA and CDR2 FQGNSA. Specified time point: patch test 1, 2 weeks after DPC sensitization. Regarding treatment: therapeutic diphenylcyclopropenone sensitization with weekly scalp DPC. This clonotype was obtained from a woman between 18 and 29 years old with alopecia areata. Some clones in this sample may be carry-over from other donors' samples. This sample comprised whole blood, obtained in connection with sensitization to the hapten diphenylcyclopropenone (DPC). V gene TRBV7-2 combines with J gene TRBJ2-3; D ambiguous. CDR3 nucleotides: TGTGCCAGCAGCCTCACCTCCCGGGCCCTCACAGATACGCAGTATTTT. Its translation: CASSLTSRALTDTQYF. The full variable domain, rest sourced from reference TRBV7-2 and TRBJ2-3, is GAGVSQSPSNKVTEKGKDVELRCDPISGHTALYWYRQSLGQGLEFLIYFQGNSAPDKSGLPSDRFSAERTGGSVSTLTIQRTQQEDSAVYLCASSLTSRALTDTQYFGPGTRLTVL.